The present TCR beta chain was sequenced within a study of blood T cell repertoires in COVID-19. Study-level background: Either two negative PCRs, clearance, or symptom resolution qualified Cohort 3 donors as recovered. The United States, Italy and Spain supplied acute and convalescent COVID-19 samples.

Only in-frame clones appear in the TCRdb table, and some are missing; sequencing was by immunoSEQ multiplex PCR. This sample yields about 170,000 clones, of which around 80% are seen a single time; around 19% belongs to the top ten. Researchers sorted participants into cohorts using their self-reported clinical history. Germline lookup yields CDR1 SQVTM and CDR2 ANQGSEA. The V and J ends lost 7 bases and 2 bases respectively, with 21 bases between them. The CDR3 loop spans 15 amino acids. The chain has TRBV29-1 and TRBJ2-7; TRBD2 might be the D (6 bases). The sample taken for sequencing was PBMCs or T cells enriched from blood (not recorded which). This receptor was taken from a woman in her sixties or seventies in a cohort exposed to, infected with or recovered from COVID-19 (not recorded which). The CDR3 coding sequence is TGCAGCGCTGTTGGGTTGGGGGGTGGAACCTACGAGCAGTACTTC. Translated, it gives CSAVGLGGGTYEQYF.